These T cell receptor beta chains were read from a single sample in a study. Each CDR3 protein is one row after TCRdb ran MiXCR on the RT-PCR reads. This table holds about 680,000 distinct CDR3 sequences, 14% found once. The specimen sequenced was memory CD4+ T cells from blood. Receptor source: a female donor in good health, serving as a healthy control. The CDR3 runs from the conserved cysteine through the conserved F or W. D genes are given only for firm matches. The listing skips clone size in some rows; elsewhere it reads once, few, many or a size class.

cdr3_length,d_call,v_call,clone_size,j_call,cdr3_nt,cdr3_aa
12,.,TRBV7-2,.,TRBJ1-1,TGTGCCAGCAGCCGGGACGGCGGGAGAGCTTTCTTT,CASSRDGGRAFF
15,TRBD1,TRBV5-1,many,TRBJ2-2,TGCGCCAGCAGTCGTTTGGGACAGGGCTCCGGGGAGCTGTTTTTT,CASSRLGQGSGELFF
13,.,TRBV20-1,many,TRBJ2-4,TGCAGTGCTAGAGTTGCTTCCAAAAACATTCAGTACTTC,CSARVASKNIQYF
17,TRBD1,TRBV24-1,few,TRBJ1-5,TGTGCCACCAGCCCCCGGGACAGGGGATTTGGTAATCAGCCCCAGCATTTT,CATSPRDRGFGNQPQHF
17,.,TRBV4-3,.,TRBJ2-7,TGCGCCAGCAGCCAAGATAGCCTGCGGGACAGCGCCTACGAGCAGTACTTC,CASSQDSLRDSAYEQYF
16,TRBD2,TRBV7-7,many,TRBJ2-2,TGTGCTAGCAGCTTAGCGGGACCGCCGAACACCGGGGAGCTGTTTTTT,CASSLAGPPNTGELFF
14,.,TRBV29-1,many,TRBJ2-5,TGCAGCGTTGAAGATCTAGGGCTAGCCAAGACCCAGTACTTC,CSVEDLGLAKTQYF
14,TRBD1,TRBV3-1,.,TRBJ2-7,TGTGCCAGCAGCTCAACCGGGACAGGGGGCGAGCAGTACTTC,CASSSTGTGGEQYF
14,TRBD1,TRBV3-1,few,TRBJ1-6,TGTGCCAGCAGCCCGGGACAGAATAATTCACCCCTCCACTTT,CASSPGQNNSPLHF
16,TRBD2,TRBV20-1,many,TRBJ2-3,TGCAGTGCTGGAGATGCGACTAGCGGATCCACAGATACGCAGTATTTT,CSAGDATSGSTDTQYF
14,TRBD2,TRBV27,many,TRBJ2-7,TGTGCCAGCAGTCCGCGACTAGCATCTTATGAGCAGTACTTC,CASSPRLASYEQYF
16,TRBD1,TRBV6-5,few,TRBJ2-5,TGTGCCAGCAGTTACTCGGGACAGACACCTCAAGAGACCCAGTACTTC,CASSYSGQTPQETQYF
11,.,TRBV2,few,TRBJ2-1,TGTGCCAGCAGTGTCTTCACTGAGCAGTTCTTC,CASSVFTEQFF
16,TRBD1,TRBV20-1,few,TRBJ1-2,TGCAGTGCTAGAGACCGACAGGGCAGCTCTAACTATGGCTACACCTTC,CSARDRQGSSNYGYTF
14,.,TRBV5-1,many,TRBJ2-2,TGCGCCAGCAGGGACCGTCCGAACACCGGGGAGCTGTTTTTT,CASRDRPNTGELFF
12,.,TRBV5-1,many,TRBJ2-7,TGCGCCAGCAGCTTGAGCGAATACGAGCAGTACTTC,CASSLSEYEQYF
13,.,TRBV20-1,many,TRBJ1-5,TGCAGTGCTAGCAGATATAGCAATCAGCCCCAGCATTTT,CSASRYSNQPQHF
17,.,TRBV24-1,few,TRBJ1-2,TGTGCCACCAGTGATTCCCGACAGGCGGGGGCCGGGCATGGCTACACCTTC,CATSDSRQAGAGHGYTF
15,.,TRBV3-1,many,TRBJ2-6,TGTGCCAGCAGCCAGGGGACCTCTGGGGCCAACGTCCTGACTTTC,CASSQGTSGANVLTF
15,TRBD2,TRBV3-1,.,TRBJ2-7,TGTGCCAGCAGCCCGATGGGACTAGCGAATTACGAGCAGTACTTC,CASSPMGLANYEQYF
17,TRBD2,TRBV24-1,many,TRBJ2-1,TGTGCCACCAGTGCCGCCCGGGGAGGGCCCCTCGGGAATGAGCAGTTCTTC,CATSAARGGPLGNEQFF
14,TRBD1,TRBV9,few,TRBJ2-5,TGTGCCAGCAGCGCCAGGGGGCTGGTGGAGACCCAGTACTTC,CASSARGLVETQYF
16,TRBD2,TRBV4-2,many,TRBJ2-7,TGTGCCAGCAGCCAAGATCGACTAGCGGGATCCTACGAGCAGTACTTC,CASSQDRLAGSYEQYF
15,TRBD1,TRBV7-2,.,TRBJ2-7,TGTGCCAGCAGCTTAAGGGGACAGGCTCTCTACGAGCAGTACTTC,CASSLRGQALYEQYF
15,.,TRBV5-6,few,TRBJ2-4,TGTGCCAGCAGCTTAGGAGCGATAGCCAAAAACATTCAGTACTTC,CASSLGAIAKNIQYF
11,.,TRBV20-1,.,TRBJ2-3,TGCAGTGCTTACGTCCGGGGTACGCAGTATTTT,CSAYVRGTQYF
16,.,TRBV12-3/TRBV12-4,many,TRBJ2-1,TGTGCCAGCAGTCCTCTGGGGGGCAGCTCCTACAATGAGCAGTTCTTC,CASSPLGGSSYNEQFF
9,.,TRBV28,.,TRBJ2-5,TGTGCCTTATCAGAGACCCAGTACTTC,CALSETQYF
14,.,TRBV6-5,.,TRBJ2-1,TGTGCCAGCAGTTACGCTGGGTGGGACAATGAGCAGTTCTTC,CASSYAGWDNEQFF
16,TRBD2,TRBV6-5,few,TRBJ2-5,TGTGCCAGCAGTACGGCCCTCAGCGGGGGCCTAGAGACCCAGTACTTC,CASSTALSGGLETQYF
18,TRBD2,TRBV9,.,TRBJ2-1,TGTGCCAGCGGCCCGGGACTAGCGGGAGGGCCCCGAGAGGGGCGGCAGTTCTTC,CASGPGLAGGPREGRQFF
15,TRBD2,TRBV30,many,TRBJ2-1,TGTGCCTGGAGTGTAACAGCGGGAGGTTTCAATGAGCAGTTCTTC,CAWSVTAGGFNEQFF
15,TRBD2,TRBV5-1,.,TRBJ2-1,TGCGCCAGCAGCTTGGGGCTAGCGGAAGGGAATGAGCAGTTCTTC,CASSLGLAEGNEQFF
13,.,TRBV6-1,.,TRBJ2-1,TGTGCCAGCAGTGAAAGTAGTTTCAATGAGCAGTTCTTC,CASSESSFNEQFF
15,TRBD1,TRBV4-3,.,TRBJ1-4,TGCGCCAGCAGCCAAGTTGGGACAGGACCCGAAAAACTGTTTTTT,CASSQVGTGPEKLFF
13,.,TRBV19,.,TRBJ1-1,TGTGCCAGTACCCTCCGGGGTTTAACTGAAGCTTTCTTT,CASTLRGLTEAFF
14,.,TRBV10-3,many,TRBJ1-2,TGTGCCATCAGTGTGGACAGCCCTAACTATGGCTACACCTTC,CAISVDSPNYGYTF
12,.,TRBV20-1,many,TRBJ2-7,TGCAGTGCTAGTGGGGGAATCCACGAGCAGTACTTC,CSASGGIHEQYF
13,TRBD1,TRBV29-1,many,TRBJ2-1,TGCAGCGGCCGACAGGGTTTTGACAATGAGCAGTTCTTC,CSGRQGFDNEQFF
14,.,TRBV18,.,TRBJ1-5,TGTGCCAGCTCACCTCAGAATAGCAATCAGCCCCAGCATTTT,CASSPQNSNQPQHF
13,TRBD1,TRBV20-1,many,TRBJ2-5,TGCAGTGTATCCAGGGGGCTGCAAGAGACCCAGTACTTC,CSVSRGLQETQYF
17,.,TRBV27,.,TRBJ2-1,TGTGCCAGCAGATCGATAAGCGGTGTCGCCTCCTACAATGAGCAGTTCTTC,CASRSISGVASYNEQFF
15,.,TRBV15,few,TRBJ1-2,TGTGCCACCAGCGGAGGAATCGGCAGCTACTATGGCTACACCTTC,CATSGGIGSYYGYTF